The 23 T cell receptor beta chains presented below share a single source sample, sequenced in a study of blood T cell repertoires in COVID-19. Sequencing was performed with immunoSEQ multiplex PCR; in TCRdb, only in-frame clones are kept and a portion is missing. The profile shows more than 140,000 clones, roughly 88% of them singletons. The source material was peripheral blood. These receptors all stem from a woman between 45 and 65 years old in a cohort sampled during active or convalescent COVID-19.

J is TRBJ2-2 and V is TRBV5-1, with TRBD1 identical over 10 bases. This CDR3 is built from 15 residues. Trimming at V came to 3 bases and at J to 4 bases, leaving 3 bases not matched to a gene. Looked up from germline, CDR1 is SGHRS and CDR2 is YFSETQ. The CDR3 protein is CASSWDRGGTGELFF. The DNA for the CDR3 is TGCGCCAGCAGCTGGGACAGGGGTGGCACCGGGGAGCTGTTTTTT. The full variable domain, with the rest looked up from reference TRBV5-1 and TRBJ2-2, is KAGVTQTPRYLIKTRGQQVTLSCSPISGHRSVSWYQQTPGQGLQFLFEYFSETQRNKGNFPGRFSGRQFSNSRSEMNVSTLELGDSALYLCASSWDRGGTGELFFGEGSRLTVL.

The chain combines TRBV6-5 with TRBJ2-7, with D tentatively TRBD2 (5 bases). Per germline, CDR1 MNHEY and CDR2 SVGAGI. The CDR3 extends over 15 amino acids. Trimming removed 6 bases from V and 2 bases from J, with 17 bases in between. The CDR3 DNA reads as TGTGCCAGCAGGTCAGGAGGCCTTACCCCCTACGAGCAGTACTTC. It specifies CASRSGGLTPYEQYF.

The chain has TRBV7-2 and TRBJ2-1, with 9 bases aligning to TRBD1. Germline CDR1 is SGHTA and CDR2 is FQGNSA. J lost 12 bases, V lost 5 bases, and 14 bases had no gene match. This CDR3 spans 15 amino acids. In DNA form, the CDR3 reads TGTGCCAGCAGCCCCGGACAGGGGAAGAGAGTACGGCAGTTCTTC. This translates into CASSPGQGKRVRQFF. Filled out from reference TRBV7-2 and TRBJ2-1, the complete variable domain reads GAGVSQSPSNKVTEKGKDVELRCDPISGHTALYWYRQSLGQGLEFLIYFQGNSAPDKSGLPSDRFSAERTGGSVSTLTIQRTQQEDSAVYLCASSPGQGKRVRQFFGPGTRLTVL.

This chain connects TRBV10-3 to TRBJ1-3; 7 bases match TRBD1. The germline gives CDR1 ENHRY, CDR2 SYGVKD. The CDR3 runs to 17 residues. V gave up 2 bases and J gave up 0 bases; unmatched junction bases: 7. CDR3 sequence reads: CAISEREGAHSGNTIYF. CDR3 sequence (DNA): TGTGCCATCAGTGAGCGTGAGGGGGCCCACTCTGGAAACACCATATATTTT.

The chain combines TRBV11-2 with TRBJ2-7; 10 bases are a match to TRBD1. This CDR3 comprises 16 residues. The V segment lost 5 bases and the J segment 0 bases; nucleotides outside the gene matches: 7. Germline V gene sequence: CDR1 SGHAT, CDR2 FQNNGV. The CDR3 nucleotides read TGTGCCAGCAGCCCTAGACAGGGGGCTAGCTCCTACGAGCAGTACTTC. This codes for CASSPRQGASSYEQYF.

This clone turned up a few times. V is TRBV7-2 and J is TRBJ2-5, with 7 bases identical to TRBD1. The germline CDR1 and CDR2 sequences are SGHTA and FQGNSA. CDR3 length: 13 residues. Trimming at V came to 5 bases and at J to 2 bases, leaving 2 bases not matched to a gene. CDR3 loop: CASSQDRQETQYF. For the CDR3, the DNA is TGTGCCAGCAGCCAGGACAGGCAAGAGACCCAGTACTTC.

The CDR3 reads CATSTVGTANEKLFF. Written as DNA, the CDR3 is TGTGCCACCAGCACTGTCGGGACAGCTAATGAAAAACTGTTTTTT. The chain couples TRBV15 to TRBJ1-4; TRBD1 matches at 7 bases. This CDR3 has 15 amino acids. Germline CDR1 and CDR2: LNHNV and YYDKDF (reference sequence). The J segment lost 3 bases and the V segment lost 4 bases, leaving 5 bases of the junction unmatched.

The V and J genes are TRBV4-1 and TRBJ2-1, with a weak D call TRBD1 (5 bases). Per the germline V gene, CDR1 is MGHRA and CDR2 is YSYEKL. The CDR3 has 15 amino acids. Trimming removed 3 bases at V and 4 bases at J, with 13 bases between. The CDR3 nucleotides are TGCGCCAGCAGCCAGATTGTAGGGGATTACAATGAGCAGTTCTTC. This sequence encodes CASSQIVGDYNEQFF.

The chain joins TRBV7-9 to TRBJ1-1; no firm D call. The germline V and J ends were trimmed by 1 base and 5 bases, with 8 bases remaining between them. This CDR3 region has 13 residues. Germline lookup yields CDR1 SEHNR and CDR2 FQNEAQ (reference sequence). CDR3 region: CASSLESETEAFF. In nucleotides, the CDR3 is TGTGCCAGCAGCTTAGAGTCCGAGACTGAAGCTTTCTTT.

This clone came up once. CDR3 protein: CASSVGAGGYTF. The CDR3 coding sequence is TGTGCCAGCAGTGTTGGGGCCGGCGGCTACACCTTC. This chain connects TRBV2 to TRBJ1-2, with D perhaps matching TRBD1 (5 bases). V gave up 4 bases and J gave up 8 bases, with 11 bases separating them. This CDR3 has 12 residues. In germline, CDR1 is SNHLY, CDR2 FYNNEI.

This chain uses TRBV10-2 with TRBJ1-6; D ambiguous. Trimming took 0 bases from V and 1 from J, leaving 7 bases between them. The CDR3 sequence is 16 residues long. CDR1 is WSHSY and CDR2 is SAAADI in the germline V gene. The CDR3 coding sequence is TGCGCCAGCAGTGAGTCACAGTTTTCCTATAATTCACCCCTCCACTTT. Translated, it gives CASSESQFSYNSPLHF.

V and J are TRBV19 and TRBJ2-2; 7 positions match TRBD1. Germline trimming cut 7 bases from V and 6 bases from J; bases unmatched to any gene: 5. Per the germline V gene, CDR1 is LNHDA and CDR2 is SQIVND (reference sequence). This CDR3 spans 13 amino acids. CDR3 sequence reads: CASTYDRAGELFF. CDR3 in DNA: TGTGCCAGTACATATGACAGGGCCGGGGAGCTGTTTTTT. Drawing the rest from reference TRBV19 and TRBJ2-2, the complete variable domain is DGGITQSPKYLFRKEGQNVTLSCEQNLNHDAMYWYRQDPGQGLRLIYYSQIVNDFQKGDIAEGYSVSREKKESFPLTVTSAQKNPTAFYLCASTYDRAGELFFGEGSRLTVL.

CDR3 in DNA: TGTGCCAGTAGTATTCCGACAGGGAGAAACTATGGCTACACCTTC. Amino acid sequence: CASSIPTGRNYGYTF. The chain joins TRBV19 to TRBJ1-2, with 7 bases lining up with TRBD1. V was pared by 3 bases and J by 2 bases, with 6 bases of the junction left unmatched. Germline V CDR1 and CDR2: LNHDA, SQIVND (reference sequence). The CDR3 covers 15 residues.

The V call is TRBV6-5, the J call TRBJ2-3; the D gene is possibly TRBD2 (5 bases). The CDR3 covers 15 residues. Germline CDR1 and CDR2: MNHEY and SVGAGI. Trimming left V 6 bases short and J 1 base short, with 14 bases between. The CDR3 here is CASSPIRGGTDTQYF. In nucleotides, the CDR3 is TGTGCCAGCAGCCCGATCCGGGGAGGCACAGATACGCAGTATTTT.

J is TRBJ2-1 and V is TRBV30, with 10 bases matching TRBD1. Germline values: CDR1 GTSNPN, CDR2 SVGIG (reference sequence). The CDR3 spans 13 residues. After removal of 5 bases from V and 9 bases from J, the junction contained 7 bases not matched to a gene. CDR3 DNA: TGTGCCTGGGGGCGGGACAGGGGCATTGAGCAGTTCTTC. This translates into CAWGRDRGIEQFF.

The rearrangement links TRBV5-6 to TRBJ2-5; tentative D call: TRBD2 (6 bases). Germline lookup yields CDR1 SGHDT and CDR2 YYEEEE. V lost 4 bases to trimming and J lost 3 bases, with 13 bases between them. The CDR3 extends over 14 amino acids. The CDR3 coding sequence is TGTGCCAGCAGCCCCGGGGAGGTAAAAGAGACCCAGTACTTC. The encoded protein is CASSPGEVKETQYF.

CDR3 coding DNA: TGTGCCAGCATGACAGGGGGCGGGACCCAGTACTTC. Translated: CASMTGGGTQYF. The chain links TRBV27 to TRBJ2-5, with 10 bases fitting TRBD1. The ends lost 7 bases at V and 7 bases at J; junction bases unmatched: 3. Germline CDR1 and CDR2: MNHEY and SMNVEV (reference sequence). This CDR3 has 12 amino acids.

A note on this clone: Within the sample, other DNA sequences also encode this same CDR3. CDR3 in DNA: TGTGCCAGCAGTTACGGGGGCAGCTCCTACAATGAGCAGTTCTTC. It translates to CASSYGGSSYNEQFF. The V call is TRBV6-5, the J call TRBJ2-1, with a weak D call TRBD1 (6 bases). Germline V gene data show CDR1 as MNHEY and CDR2 as SVGAGI. There are 15 residues in the CDR3. V was pared by 2 bases and J by 0 bases, with 8 bases between.

The rearrangement links TRBV12-1 to TRBJ2-1; the tabulated D call, TRBD1, remains unverified against the DNA. TRBV12-1 is listed as a pseudogene. CDR3 length: 15 residues. Here the CDR3 DNA reads TGTGCCAGCAGCTTTGTCAGGTCTCGCTACAATGAGCAGTTCTTC. Translating gives CASSFVRSRYNEQFF.

In DNA form, the CDR3 reads TGTGCCATCACCCCGGGGATGAACACTGAAGCTTTCTTT. It specifies CAITPGMNTEAFF. The chain employs TRBV10-3 and TRBJ1-1, with no clear D. Germline V gene data show CDR1 as ENHRY and CDR2 as SYGVKD. Trimming removed 7 bases at V and 0 bases at J, with 9 bases between. CDR3 length equals 13 residues.

This chain joins TRBV7-9 and TRBJ1-3; D call uncertain. CDR1 and CDR2 (germline): SEHNR, FQNEAQ (reference sequence). The CDR3 has 14 residues. Trimming took 6 bases from V and 3 from J, leaving 12 bases between them. CDR3 loop: CASRSPGVGNTIYF. The CDR3 DNA sequence: TGTGCCAGCAGAAGTCCGGGAGTTGGAAACACCATATATTTT.

As regards this clone: The sample has other DNA sequences that encode this CDR3 too. CDR3 in DNA: TGTGCCAGCAGGGGACAGCCCAACACTGAAGCTTTCTTT. Translated: CASRGQPNTEAFF. This sequence joins TRBV7-6 and TRBJ1-1; 7 positions agree with TRBD1. V lost 6 bases to trimming and J lost 2 bases; unmatched junction nucleotides: 3. Germline V gene data show CDR1 as SGHVS and CDR2 as FNYEAQ. This CDR3 is built from 13 residues.

The V and J genes are TRBV10-3 and TRBJ1-1; possible D gene TRBD1, 5 bases. The CDR3 loop spans 13 amino acids. Trimming removed 3 bases from V and 4 bases from J, with 9 bases in between. Germline CDR1 and CDR2: ENHRY and SYGVKD. The CDR3 region is CAISELGGTEAFF. CDR3 DNA sequence: TGTGCCATCAGTGAATTGGGGGGCACTGAAGCTTTCTTT.